This is a list of T cell receptor beta chains from one sample in a study of T-cell reconstitution after alpha-beta-depleted transplantation in children. TCRdb passed the PCR reads through MiXCR, listing each CDR3 protein once. This sample has fewer than 700,000 distinct CDR3 sequences, with around 13% found just once. The material sequenced was PBMCs, mostly from graft donor cells, taken 360 days after TCRalphabeta/CD19-depleted stem cell transplant. The receptors stem from a male patient aged 10 to 17 who had a stem cell transplant for acute myeloid leukemia, so the T cells may come from the graft donor. Both conserved end residues are part of each CDR3. Each record gives: J gene, D gene, clone size, V gene, CDR3 DNA, CDR3 protein. D genes are given only for firm matches. Only some rows state a clone size, as once, few, many or a class for expanded clones.

>TRBJ2-1|.|few|TRBV18
TGTGCCAGCTCACCACCTCTACCGGGACGGGACAATGAGCAGTTCTTC
CASSPPLPGRDNEQFF
>TRBJ2-1|TRBD2|.|TRBV12-3/TRBV12-4
TGTGCCAGCAGTTTCGGACTAGCGGGACTAGACAGCTCCTACAATGAGCAGTTCTTC
CASSFGLAGLDSSYNEQFF
>TRBJ2-7|.|many|TRBV9
TGTGCCAGCAGCTCAGGGGGGAACGAGCAGTACTTC
CASSSGGNEQYF
>TRBJ1-1|.|few|TRBV29-1
TGCAGCGGTACCAGGGTTTGGAACACTGAAGCTTTCTTT
CSGTRVWNTEAFF
>TRBJ2-5|.|many|TRBV5-1
TGCGCCAGCAGCCACCCGACGCGGGACCTACAAGAGACCCAGTACTTC
CASSHPTRDLQETQYF
>TRBJ2-1|TRBD2|few|TRBV20-1
TGCAGTGCTAGAAGTTTCCGGGACTACTACAATGAGCAGTTCTTC
CSARSFRDYYNEQFF
>TRBJ1-3|.|few|TRBV7-3
TGTGCCAGCAGCTTCGGGAAGTCTGGAAACACCATATATTTT
CASSFGKSGNTIYF
>TRBJ2-1|TRBD1|.|TRBV18
TGTGCCAGCTCACCAGATTTAAAAAACAGGGGTAACTACAATGAGCAGTTCTTC
CASSPDLKNRGNYNEQFF
>TRBJ2-1|.|few|TRBV4-3
TGCGCCAGCAGCGTGACGAGCGGGCACTCCTACAATGAGCAGTTCTTC
CASSVTSGHSYNEQFF
>TRBJ2-7|.|.|TRBV4-3
TGCGCCAGCAGCCAAGTCATGGAGGCAGTGAGCGAGCAGTACTTC
CASSQVMEAVSEQYF
>TRBJ1-5|TRBD1|.|TRBV7-2
TGTGCCAGCAGCAAGGACAGGGGGCCTCAGCCCCAGCATTTT
CASSKDRGPQPQHF